Following are 23 T cell receptor beta chains from one sample sequenced in a study of T cell changes during pregnancy in multiple sclerosis. The data were produced by immunoSEQ multiplex PCR, yet TCRdb's version contains in-frame clones alone and is incomplete. The repertoire includes over 60,000 clones, around 97% of them detected once, and 2% to 3% sits in the top ten. This specimen consisted of CD8+ T cells from peripheral blood mononuclear cells, obtained after pregnancy. The receptor set was obtained from a female donor with multiple sclerosis, enrolled in a pregnancy study.

The chain couples TRBV5-4 to TRBJ2-7; 10 positions agree with TRBD2. The CDR3 has 18 amino acids. Germline V lookup: CDR1 SGHNT, CDR2 YYREEE (reference sequence). J gave up 3 bases and V 4 bases, and 16 bases lay outside the gene matches. This chain's CDR3 is CASSPASPLAGALYEQYF. The CDR3 DNA is TGTGCCAGCAGCCCGGCCTCTCCTCTAGCGGGAGCGCTCTACGAGCAGTACTTC.

CDR3 in amino acids: CASSQDRGPGEQYF. CDR3 in DNA: TGTGCCAGCAGCCAGGACAGGGGGCCGGGCGAGCAGTACTTC. This chain links TRBV5-4 with TRBJ2-7; TRBD1 agrees at 11 bases. CDR1 and CDR2 (germline): SGHNT, YYREEE (reference sequence). Germline trimming cut 4 bases from V and 6 bases from J; bases unmatched to any gene: 6. The CDR3 has 14 residues.

This chain joins TRBV10-3 and TRBJ2-1; 8 nucleotides agree with TRBD1. The V gene's germline CDR1 is ENHRY and CDR2 SYGVKD. The CDR3 has 16 amino acids. V was clipped by 6 bases and J by 1 base; unmatched bases: 8. The CDR3: CAISDGQGFSYNEQFF. The CDR3 nucleotides are TGTGCCATCAGCGACGGACAGGGCTTTTCCTACAATGAGCAGTTCTTC.

The chain couples TRBV7-6 to TRBJ1-5; weak D call: TRBD1 (5 bases). Germline values: CDR1 SGHVS, CDR2 FNYEAQ. This CDR3 comprises 14 residues. Trimming pared 2 bases from V and 7 bases from J, leaving 12 bases between. The DNA for the CDR3 is TGTGCCAGCAGCTTACAGGGCTTCGGGCAGCCCCAGCATTTT. Amino acid sequence: CASSLQGFGQPQHF.

The V and J genes are TRBV9 and TRBJ2-7, with a weak D call TRBD2 (5 bases). CDR3 length equals 14 residues. CDR1 is SGDLS and CDR2 is YYNGEE in the germline V gene. The V end was cut by 4 bases, the J end by 1 base, with 12 bases between. The CDR3 sequence: CASSLSAVSYEQYF. CDR3 coding DNA: TGTGCCAGCAGCCTCTCAGCGGTATCCTACGAGCAGTACTTC.

In its sample, this clone was seen once. The DNA for the CDR3 is TGTGCCAGCAGCTTGGGTATCTATGAGCAGTTCTTC. This codes for CASSLGIYEQFF. The rearrangement uses TRBV5-6 and TRBJ2-1; no definite D call. Germline CDR1 and CDR2: SGHDT and YYEEEE. Deletions cut 0 bases from V and 8 bases from J, with 6 bases between. The CDR3 covers 12 residues.

The CDR3 sequence: CASSLSANNEQFF. In DNA form, the CDR3 reads TGTGCCAGCAGTTTATCTGCGAATAATGAGCAGTTCTTC. The rearrangement uses TRBV27 and TRBJ2-1, with unresolved D. V lost 0 bases and J lost 7, with 7 bases in between. This CDR3 is built from 13 residues. CDR1 and CDR2 from the germline V gene are MNHEY and SMNVEV (reference sequence).

The chain employs TRBV28 and TRBJ1-4; no clear D gene. The CDR3 contains 13 residues. With 6 bases removed from V and 7 bases from J, the gap between germline ends came to 12 bases. The germline gives CDR1 MDHEN, CDR2 SYDVKM. The CDR3 protein is CASRSTSSEKLFF. The CDR3 region has the DNA TGTGCCAGCAGGTCGACTTCCAGTGAAAAACTGTTTTTT.

The chain couples TRBV4-1 to TRBJ2-7; possibly TRBD2 for D (6 bases). Trimming removed 0 bases at V and 0 bases at J, with 9 bases between. The CDR3 totals 15 residues. The germline V gene encodes CDR1 MGHRA and CDR2 YSYEKL. In nucleotides, the CDR3 is TGCGCCAGCAGCCAAGAGGGAGGTGGCTCCTACGAGCAGTACTTC. It codes for CASSQEGGGSYEQYF.

The J gene is TRBJ1-4, the V gene TRBV7-6, with 8 bases that match TRBD1. The CDR3 has 16 residues. Germline values: CDR1 SGHVS, CDR2 FNYEAQ. The junction had 4 bases not matched to a gene; V was cut back by 1 base and J by 3 bases. The CDR3 sequence is CASSLGGQGSNEKLFF. As DNA, the CDR3 is TGTGCCAGCAGCTTAGGAGGACAGGGATCTAATGAAAAACTGTTTTTT. The variable domain in full, completed from reference TRBV7-6 and TRBJ1-4, reads GAGVSQSPRYKVTKRGQDVALRCDPISGHVSLYWYRQALGQGPEFLTYFNYEAQQDKSGLPNDRFSAERPEGSISTLTIQRTEQRDSAMYRCASSLGGQGSNEKLFFGSGTQLSVL.

V gene TRBV27 combines with J gene TRBJ2-7, with D possibly matching TRBD2 (5 bases). Trimming left V 4 bases short and J 2 bases short, with 9 bases between. CDR3 length equals 13 residues. CDR1 is MNHEY and CDR2 is SMNVEV in the germline V gene (reference sequence). The CDR3 loop is CASSSAGTYEQYF. DNA for the CDR3: TGTGCCAGCAGTTCTGCCGGGACCTACGAGCAGTACTTC.

The J gene is TRBJ1-2, the V gene TRBV6-5; D is undetermined. V was clipped by 3 bases and J by 8 bases, with 13 bases between them. The CDR3 runs to 13 residues. Per the germline V gene, CDR1 is MNHEY and CDR2 is SVGAGI. This CDR3 reads CASSYGTGKGYTF. The CDR3 coding sequence is TGTGCCAGCAGTTATGGCACGGGGAAAGGCTACACCTTC.

The chain couples TRBV6-4 to TRBJ1-1, with D unclear. Germline CDR1 reads MRHNA; CDR2 reads SNTAGT. The germline V and J ends were trimmed by 3 bases and 0 bases, with 11 bases remaining between them. This CDR3 has 15 residues. CDR3 in amino acids: CASSEPPRVNTEAFF. The CDR3 nucleotides are TGTGCCAGCAGTGAACCCCCTAGAGTGAACACTGAAGCTTTCTTT.

This clone was counted a single time. This chain uses TRBV4-1 with TRBJ2-5; 7 bases are a match to TRBD2. Gene TRBJ2-7 matches the end of the DNA better, so the J call may be wrong. The CDR3 consists of 16 residues. CDR1 and CDR2 (germline): MGHRA, YSYEKL. DNA for the CDR3: TGCGCCAGCAGCCAAAGTCCCGGGTCTAGCGGTTACGAGCAGTACTTC. Amino acids: CASSQSPGSSGYEQYF.

This clone has a handful of counts. This chain links TRBV6-1 with TRBJ1-5; 9 nucleotides align to TRBD1. CDR1 and CDR2 (germline): MNHNS, SASEGT. The junction had 9 bases not matched to a gene; V was cut back by 5 bases and J by 7 bases. The CDR3 runs to 15 residues. The CDR3 nucleotides are TGTGCCAGCAGTCCCCATCGGACAGGGGCCCAGCCCCAGCATTTT. Protein sequence: CASSPHRTGAQPQHF.

This clone occurred once. This sequence joins TRBV6-1 and TRBJ1-1; 8 bases map to TRBD1. J gave up 1 base and V 4 bases, and 5 bases lay outside the gene matches. Germline V gene data show CDR1 as MNHNS and CDR2 as SASEGT. The CDR3 sequence is 15 residues long. The CDR3 region has the DNA TGTGCCAGCAGTGGAGCGGACAGGGAGAACACTGAAGCTTTCTTT. Protein: CASSGADRENTEAFF.

V is TRBV18 and J is TRBJ1-1; D is ambiguous. This CDR3 contains 14 residues. Trimming pared 6 bases from V and 4 bases from J, leaving 15 bases between. In germline, CDR1 is KGHSH, CDR2 LQKENI. This CDR3 reads CASSQAREGTEAFF. The CDR3, as DNA: TGTGCCAGCTCCCAGGCGAGGGAGGGCACTGAAGCTTTCTTT.

The chain is built from TRBV7-9 and TRBJ2-1; 9 nucleotides line up with TRBD2. The CDR3 covers 15 residues. The germline V gene encodes CDR1 SEHNR and CDR2 FQNEAQ (reference sequence). The ends lost 5 bases at V and 4 bases at J; junction bases unmatched: 6. The CDR3 sequence: CASSPSGKTYNEQFF. In DNA form, the CDR3 reads TGTGCCAGCAGCCCTAGCGGGAAAACGTACAATGAGCAGTTCTTC.

The chain uses TRBV27 and TRBJ2-2; a weak D match, TRBD2 (5 bases). Germline V CDR1 and CDR2: MNHEY, SMNVEV (reference sequence). The CDR3 runs to 15 residues. The ends were cut back, 6 bases at V and 0 bases at J, with 11 bases in the middle. The CDR3 loop is CASSEGWANTGELFF. Written as DNA, the CDR3 is TGTGCCAGCAGCGAGGGATGGGCGAACACCGGGGAGCTGTTTTTT.

The chain couples TRBV30 to TRBJ1-3; a weak D match, TRBD1 (6 bases). The germline V and J ends were trimmed by 2 bases and 5 bases, with 19 bases remaining between them. Per germline, CDR1 GTSNPN and CDR2 SVGIG (reference sequence). The CDR3 has 16 amino acids. CDR3 bases: TGTGCCTGGAGTCCCTATTCAGGGGTAATAAGAAACACCATATATTTT. This translates into CAWSPYSGVIRNTIYF. Complete variable domain (other parts from reference TRBV30 and TRBJ1-3): SQTIHQWPATLVQPVGSPLSLECTVEGTSNPNLYWYRQAAGRGLQLLFYSVGIGQISSEVPQNLSASRPQDRQFILSSKKLLLSDSGFYLCAWSPYSGVIRNTIYFGEGSWLTVV.

This sequence joins TRBV7-6 and TRBJ1-5, with D unresolved. Germline V gene sequence: CDR1 SGHVS, CDR2 FNYEAQ. The CDR3 consists of 15 residues. The ends were cut back, 5 bases at V and 5 bases at J, with 16 bases in the middle. The CDR3 sequence: CASSLEGGEDQPQHF. CDR3 DNA: TGTGCCAGCAGCCTTGAGGGAGGTGAGGATCAGCCCCAGCATTTT.

V usage is TRBV19 and J usage is TRBJ1-2, with 9 bases aligning to TRBD1. CDR1 and CDR2 from the germline V gene are LNHDA and SQIVND (reference sequence). The CDR3 length is 15 residues. V lost 5 bases, J lost 4 bases, and 8 bases stayed unmatched. The CDR3 here is CASSLRTGASYGYTF. The DNA for the CDR3 is TGTGCCAGTAGTCTGAGGACAGGGGCGAGCTATGGCTACACCTTC.

This chain links TRBV4-3 with TRBJ2-1; 7 bases fit TRBD1. This CDR3 comprises 16 residues. Trimming took 0 bases from V and 2 from J; bases not matched to a gene: 4. From germline, CDR1 is LGHNA and CDR2 YSLEER. CDR3 DNA sequence: TGCGCCAGCAGCCAAGAAGTAGGGGGCGCCTACAATGAGCAGTTCTTC. As protein: CASSQEVGGAYNEQFF.